The 2 T cell receptor beta chains below were found in one sample sequenced in a study of blood T cell repertoires in COVID-19. Only in-frame clones appear in the TCRdb table, and some are missing; sequencing was by immunoSEQ multiplex PCR. The data show about 250,000 clones, around 89% seen once. The sample comprised PBMCs or T cells enriched from blood (not recorded which). The receptors derive from a woman in her forties or fifties who had recovered from COVID-19.

V gene TRBV11-2 combines with J gene TRBJ1-1; 7 bases agree with TRBD1. The CDR3 sequence is 16 residues long. J was trimmed by 1 base and V by 4 bases; bases with no gene match: 9. In germline, CDR1 is SGHAT, CDR2 FQNNGV. In DNA form, the CDR3 reads TGTGCCAGCAGCTACGGGACGGGACAGCAGAACACTGAAGCTTTCTTT. Translated: CASSYGTGQQNTEAFF.

This clone was picked up a small number of times. The J gene is TRBJ1-2, the V gene TRBV11-2, with 9 positions matching TRBD1. The germline gives CDR1 SGHAT, CDR2 FQNNGV. Trimming removed 4 bases from V and 2 bases from J; junction bases left unmatched: 8. This CDR3 has 16 amino acids. The CDR3 reads CASSSPQGALNYGYTF. In nucleotides, the CDR3 is TGTGCCAGCAGCTCCCCACAGGGGGCGTTAAACTATGGCTACACCTTC.